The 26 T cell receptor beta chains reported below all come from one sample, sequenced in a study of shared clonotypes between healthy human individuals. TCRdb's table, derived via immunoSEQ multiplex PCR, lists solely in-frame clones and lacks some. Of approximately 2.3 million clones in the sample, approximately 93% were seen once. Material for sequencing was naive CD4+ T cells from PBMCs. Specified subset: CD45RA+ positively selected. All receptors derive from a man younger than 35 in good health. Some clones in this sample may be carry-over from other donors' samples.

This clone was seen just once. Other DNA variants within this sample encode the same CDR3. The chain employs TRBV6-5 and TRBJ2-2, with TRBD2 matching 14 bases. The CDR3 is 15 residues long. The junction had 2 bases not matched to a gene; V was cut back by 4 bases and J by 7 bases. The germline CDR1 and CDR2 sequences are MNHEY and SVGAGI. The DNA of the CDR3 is TGTGCCAGCAGTTTGGGACTAGCGGGAGTCGGGGAGCTGTTTTTT. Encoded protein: CASSLGLAGVGELFF.

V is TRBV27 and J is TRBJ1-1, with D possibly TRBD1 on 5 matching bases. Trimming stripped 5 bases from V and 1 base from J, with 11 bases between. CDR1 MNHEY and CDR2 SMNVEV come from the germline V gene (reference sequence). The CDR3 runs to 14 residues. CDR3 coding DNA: TGTGCCAGCAGTATACTGGGACCGAACACTGAAGCTTTCTTT. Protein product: CASSILGPNTEAFF.

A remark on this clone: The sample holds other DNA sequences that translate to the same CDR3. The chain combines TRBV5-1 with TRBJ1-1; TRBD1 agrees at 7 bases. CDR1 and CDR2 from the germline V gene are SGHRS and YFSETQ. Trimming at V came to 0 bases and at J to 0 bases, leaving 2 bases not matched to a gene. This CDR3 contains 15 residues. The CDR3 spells CASSLGQGMNTEAFF. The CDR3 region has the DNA TGCGCCAGCAGCTTGGGACAGGGCATGAACACTGAAGCTTTCTTT.

The CDR3 reads CASSSRGAETQYF. The CDR3 coding sequence is TGTGCCAGCAGTTCCCGAGGGGCTGAGACCCAGTACTTC. The V gene is TRBV28, the J gene TRBJ2-5; D tentatively fits TRBD1 or TRBD2 (5 bases each). V was clipped by 4 bases and J by 5 bases, with 11 bases between them. CDR1 and CDR2 from the germline V gene are MDHEN and SYDVKM. The CDR3 is made up of 13 amino acids.

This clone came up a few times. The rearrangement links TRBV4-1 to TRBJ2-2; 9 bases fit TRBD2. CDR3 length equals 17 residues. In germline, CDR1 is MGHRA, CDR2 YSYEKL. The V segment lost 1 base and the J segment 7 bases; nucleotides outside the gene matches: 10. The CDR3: CASSQVTIAGESGELFF. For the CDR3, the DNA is TGCGCCAGCAGCCAAGTAACAATAGCGGGAGAGAGCGGGGAGCTGTTTTTT.

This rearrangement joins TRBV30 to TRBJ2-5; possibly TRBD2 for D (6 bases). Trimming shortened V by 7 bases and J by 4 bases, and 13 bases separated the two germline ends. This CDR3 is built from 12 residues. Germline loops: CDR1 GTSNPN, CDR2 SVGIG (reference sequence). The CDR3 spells CASTTSGETQYF. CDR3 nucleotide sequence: TGTGCCTCGACGACTAGTGGAGAGACCCAGTACTTC.

CDR3 loop: CASRTGSQPQHF. The DNA of the CDR3 is TGTGCCAGCAGGACAGGGTCCCAGCCCCAGCATTTT. This chain links TRBV28 with TRBJ1-5; 7 bases are shared with TRBD1. The ends lost 6 bases at V and 7 bases at J; junction bases unmatched: 3. Germline V CDR1 and CDR2: MDHEN, SYDVKM. This CDR3 contains 12 residues.

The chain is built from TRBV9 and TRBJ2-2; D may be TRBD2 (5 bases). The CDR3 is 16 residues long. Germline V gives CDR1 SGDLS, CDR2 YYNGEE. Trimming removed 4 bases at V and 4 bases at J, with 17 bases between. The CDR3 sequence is CASSPIDRAGTGELFF. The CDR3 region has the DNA TGTGCCAGCAGCCCCATTGATCGGGCGGGCACCGGGGAGCTGTTTTTT.

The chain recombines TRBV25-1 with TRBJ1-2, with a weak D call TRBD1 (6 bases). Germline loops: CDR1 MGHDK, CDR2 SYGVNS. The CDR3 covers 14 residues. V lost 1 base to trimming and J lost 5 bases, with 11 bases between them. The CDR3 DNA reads TGTGCCAGCAGTGAATTCTGGACAGATTATGGCTACACCTTC. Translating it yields CASSEFWTDYGYTF.

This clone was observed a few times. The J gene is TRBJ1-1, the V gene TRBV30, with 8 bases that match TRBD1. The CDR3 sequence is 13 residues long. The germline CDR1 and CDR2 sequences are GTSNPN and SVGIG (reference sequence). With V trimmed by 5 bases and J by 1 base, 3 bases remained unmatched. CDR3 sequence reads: CAWRQGWNTEAFF. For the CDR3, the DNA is TGTGCCTGGCGACAGGGGTGGAACACTGAAGCTTTCTTT.

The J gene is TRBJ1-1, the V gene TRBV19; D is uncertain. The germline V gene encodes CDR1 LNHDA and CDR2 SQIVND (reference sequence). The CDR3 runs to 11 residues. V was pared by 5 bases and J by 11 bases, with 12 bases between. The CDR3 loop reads CASSVTDSAFF. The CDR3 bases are TGTGCCAGTAGTGTGACGGACTCCGCTTTCTTT.

The CDR3: CASSAKTGSAMNTEAFF. CDR3 bases: TGTGCCAGCAGCGCCAAAACAGGGAGCGCCATGAACACTGAAGCTTTCTTT. J is TRBJ1-1 and V is TRBV7-8; a weak D match, TRBD1 (6 bases). The CDR3 runs 17 residues. Germline assignment: CDR1 SGHVS and CDR2 FQNEAQ. The V end was cut by 5 bases, the J end by 0 bases, with 19 bases between.

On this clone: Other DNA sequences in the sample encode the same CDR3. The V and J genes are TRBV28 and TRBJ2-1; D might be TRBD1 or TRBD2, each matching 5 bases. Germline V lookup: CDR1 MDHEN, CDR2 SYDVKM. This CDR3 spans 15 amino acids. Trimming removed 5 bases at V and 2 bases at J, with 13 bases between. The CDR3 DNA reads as TGTGCCAGCAGTCCCCCGGGGACGCCCTACAATGAGCAGTTCTTC. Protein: CASSPPGTPYNEQFF.

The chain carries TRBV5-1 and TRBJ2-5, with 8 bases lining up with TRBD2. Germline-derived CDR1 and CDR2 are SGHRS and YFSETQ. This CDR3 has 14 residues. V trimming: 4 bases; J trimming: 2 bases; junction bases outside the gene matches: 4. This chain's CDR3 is CASSGGLGQETQYF. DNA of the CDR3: TGCGCCAGCAGCGGGGGACTAGGACAAGAGACCCAGTACTTC.

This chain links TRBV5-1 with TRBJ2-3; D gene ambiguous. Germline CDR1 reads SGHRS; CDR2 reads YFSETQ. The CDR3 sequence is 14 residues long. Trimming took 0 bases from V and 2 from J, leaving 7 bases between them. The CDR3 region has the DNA TGCGCCAGCAGCTTGGTCCTACCCACAGATACGCAGTATTTT. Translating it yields CASSLVLPTDTQYF.

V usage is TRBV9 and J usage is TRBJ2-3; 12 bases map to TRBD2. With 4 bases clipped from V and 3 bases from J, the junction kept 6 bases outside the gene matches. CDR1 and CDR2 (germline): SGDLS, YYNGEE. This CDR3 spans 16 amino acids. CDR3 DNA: TGTGCCAGCAGCTCCGGACTAGCGGGAAGGACAGATACGCAGTATTTT. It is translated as CASSSGLAGRTDTQYF.

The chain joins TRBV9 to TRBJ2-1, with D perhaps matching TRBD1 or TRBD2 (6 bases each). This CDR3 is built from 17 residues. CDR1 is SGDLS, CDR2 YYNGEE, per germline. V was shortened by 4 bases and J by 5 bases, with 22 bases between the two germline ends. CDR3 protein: CASSPHGGLGADNEQFF. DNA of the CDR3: TGTGCCAGCAGCCCTCATGGGGGGCTAGGCGCAGACAATGAGCAGTTCTTC.

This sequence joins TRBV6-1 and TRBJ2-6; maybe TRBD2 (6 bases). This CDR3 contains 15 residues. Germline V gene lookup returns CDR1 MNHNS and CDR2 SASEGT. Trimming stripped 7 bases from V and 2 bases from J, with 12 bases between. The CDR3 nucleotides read TGTGCCAGCAAAGCTAGGGAGGCTGGGGCCAACGTCCTGACTTTC. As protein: CASKAREAGANVLTF.

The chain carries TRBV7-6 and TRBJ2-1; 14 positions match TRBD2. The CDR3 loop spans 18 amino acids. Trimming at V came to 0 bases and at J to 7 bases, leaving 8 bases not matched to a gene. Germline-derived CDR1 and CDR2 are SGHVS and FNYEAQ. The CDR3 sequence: CASSLALTSGRAGNEQFF. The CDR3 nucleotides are TGTGCCAGCAGCTTAGCGCTGACTAGCGGGAGGGCCGGAAATGAGCAGTTCTTC.

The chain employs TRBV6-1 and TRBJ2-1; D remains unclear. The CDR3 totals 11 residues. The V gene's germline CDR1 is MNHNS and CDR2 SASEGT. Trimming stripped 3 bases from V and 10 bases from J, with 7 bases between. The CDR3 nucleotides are TGTGCCAGCAGTGAGGTGAGCGAGCAGTTCTTC. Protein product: CASSEVSEQFF.

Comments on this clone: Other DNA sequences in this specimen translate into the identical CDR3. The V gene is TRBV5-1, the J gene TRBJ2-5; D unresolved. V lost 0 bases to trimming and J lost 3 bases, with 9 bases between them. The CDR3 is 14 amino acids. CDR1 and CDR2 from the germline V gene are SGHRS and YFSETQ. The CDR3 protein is CASSLVGGEETQYF. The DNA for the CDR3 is TGCGCCAGCAGCTTGGTAGGCGGTGAAGAGACCCAGTACTTC.

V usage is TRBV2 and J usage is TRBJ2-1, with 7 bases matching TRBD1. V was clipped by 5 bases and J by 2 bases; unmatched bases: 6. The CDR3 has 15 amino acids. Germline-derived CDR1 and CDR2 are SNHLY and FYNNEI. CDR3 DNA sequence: TGTGCCAGCAGTAAGGACAGGCTCCCCTACAATGAGCAGTTCTTC. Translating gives CASSKDRLPYNEQFF.

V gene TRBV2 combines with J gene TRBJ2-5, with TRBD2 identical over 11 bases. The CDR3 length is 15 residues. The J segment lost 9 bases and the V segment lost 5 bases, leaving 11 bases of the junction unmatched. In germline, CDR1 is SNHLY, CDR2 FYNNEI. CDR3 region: CASSLGLAASVAQYF. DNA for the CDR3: TGTGCCAGCAGTCTGGGACTAGCGGCTTCTGTGGCCCAGTACTTC.

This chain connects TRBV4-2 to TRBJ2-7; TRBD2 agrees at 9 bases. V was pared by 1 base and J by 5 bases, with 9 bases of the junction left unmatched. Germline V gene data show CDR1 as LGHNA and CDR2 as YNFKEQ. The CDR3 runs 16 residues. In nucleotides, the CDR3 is TGTGCCAGCAGCCAAGTCTTAGCGGGGGCAGATAACGAGCAGTACTTC. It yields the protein CASSQVLAGADNEQYF.

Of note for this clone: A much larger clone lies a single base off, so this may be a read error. The CDR3 DNA follows: TGTGCCAGCAGCTTGGGACAGGGGGCCTACGAGCAGTACTTC. It is translated as CASSLGQGAYEQYF. This chain connects TRBV11-1 to TRBJ2-7; 11 bases map to TRBD1. This CDR3 spans 14 amino acids. Germline V gene data show CDR1 as SGHAT and CDR2 as FQDESV (reference sequence). V shed 3 bases and J 2 bases; nucleotides not matched to a gene: 0. The variable domain in full, with the rest retrieved from reference TRBV11-1 and TRBJ2-7, is EAEVAQSPRYKITEKSQAVAFWCDPISGHATLYWYRQILGQGPELLVQFQDESVVDDSQLPKDRFSAERLKGVDSTLKIQPAELGDSAMYLCASSLGQGAYEQYFGPGTRLTVT.

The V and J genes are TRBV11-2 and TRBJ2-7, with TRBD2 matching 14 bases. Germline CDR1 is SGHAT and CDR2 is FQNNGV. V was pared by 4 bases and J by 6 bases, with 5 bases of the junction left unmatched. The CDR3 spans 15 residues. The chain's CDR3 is CASSSGLAGVGEQYF. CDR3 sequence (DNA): TGTGCCAGCAGCTCGGGACTAGCGGGAGTAGGCGAGCAGTACTTC.